This T cell receptor (beta chain) was profiled in a study of T cell repertoires in cytomegalovirus infection. Whole-study context: It can be stated that public TCR beta signatures indicated CMV infection as well as a matching HLA type. Study-wide results and caveats: HLA-C-restricted CMV clonotypes gave the most frequent clonotype in two of eight donors. The cumulative frequency of public TCR beta families identified carriers of CMV plus the relevant HLA.

The germline CDR1 and CDR2 sequences are SGHAT and FQNNGV. Trimming took 6 bases from V and 3 from J, leaving 11 bases between them. This CDR3 contains 13 residues. TCRdb reanalysed the reads using MiXCR and keeps one entry per CDR3 protein. This table holds a few hundred thousand distinct CDR3 sequences, 17% found once. This clonotype was recorded a few times. What it binds is not known. The sequenced sample consisted of PBMCs. The receptor's source is a human donor in good health (CMV status not recorded). Some clones in this sample may be carry-over from other donors' samples. This chain uses TRBV11-2 with TRBJ2-5, with D perhaps TRBD2 (7 bases). CDR3 coding DNA: TGTGCCAGCAGGCGGGGGCCAAAAGAGACCCAGTACTTC. Encoded protein: CASRRGPKETQYF.